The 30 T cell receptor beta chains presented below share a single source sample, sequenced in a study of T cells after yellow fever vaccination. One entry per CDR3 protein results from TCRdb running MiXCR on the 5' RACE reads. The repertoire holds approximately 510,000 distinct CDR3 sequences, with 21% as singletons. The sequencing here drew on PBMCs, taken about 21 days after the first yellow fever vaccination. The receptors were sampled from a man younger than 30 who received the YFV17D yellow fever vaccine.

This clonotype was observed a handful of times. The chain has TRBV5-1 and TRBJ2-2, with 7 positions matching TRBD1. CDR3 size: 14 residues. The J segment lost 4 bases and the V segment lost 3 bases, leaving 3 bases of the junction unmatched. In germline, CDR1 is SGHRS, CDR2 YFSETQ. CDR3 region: CASSYHRGTGELFF. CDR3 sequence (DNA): TGCGCCAGCAGCTATCACAGGGGCACCGGGGAGCTGTTTTTT.

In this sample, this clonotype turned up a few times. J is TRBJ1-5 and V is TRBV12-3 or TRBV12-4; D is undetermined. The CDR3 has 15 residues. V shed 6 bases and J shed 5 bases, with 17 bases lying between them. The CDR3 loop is CASSPGSGFDQPQHF. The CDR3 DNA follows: TGTGCCAGCAGCCCCGGATCGGGATTTGATCAGCCCCAGCATTTT.

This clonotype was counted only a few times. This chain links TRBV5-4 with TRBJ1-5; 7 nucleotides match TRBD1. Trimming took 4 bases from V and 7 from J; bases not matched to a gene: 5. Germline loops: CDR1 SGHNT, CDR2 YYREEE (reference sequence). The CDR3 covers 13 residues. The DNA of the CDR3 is TGTGCCAGCAGCATCGACAGGGACCAGCCCCAGCATTTT. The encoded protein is CASSIDRDQPQHF.

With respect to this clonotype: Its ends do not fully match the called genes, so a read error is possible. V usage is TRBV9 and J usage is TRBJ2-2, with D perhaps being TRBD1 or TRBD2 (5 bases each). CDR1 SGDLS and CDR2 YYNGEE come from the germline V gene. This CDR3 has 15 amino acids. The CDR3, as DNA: TGTGCCAGCAGCGTAACTGGGACGAAGACCGGGGAGCTGTTTTTT. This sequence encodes CASSVTGTKTGELFF.

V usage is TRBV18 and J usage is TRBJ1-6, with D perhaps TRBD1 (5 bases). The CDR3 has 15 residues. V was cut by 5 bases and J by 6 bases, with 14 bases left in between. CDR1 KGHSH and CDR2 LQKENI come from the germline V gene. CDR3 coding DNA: TGTGCCAGCTCATCGATGGGACCTCCTAATTCACCCCTCCACTTT. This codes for CASSSMGPPNSPLHF.

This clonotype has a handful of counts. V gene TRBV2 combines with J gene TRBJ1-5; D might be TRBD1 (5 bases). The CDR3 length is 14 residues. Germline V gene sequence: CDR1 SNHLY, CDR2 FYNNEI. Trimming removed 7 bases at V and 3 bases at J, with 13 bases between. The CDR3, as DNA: TGTGCCAGCACGTTAGGGGCGAACAATCAGCCCCAGCATTTT. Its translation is CASTLGANNQPQHF.

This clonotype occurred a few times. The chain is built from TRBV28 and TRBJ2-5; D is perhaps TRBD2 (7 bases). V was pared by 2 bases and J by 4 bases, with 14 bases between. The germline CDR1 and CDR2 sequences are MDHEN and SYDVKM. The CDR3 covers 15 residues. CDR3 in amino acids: CASSLEQGGRETQYF. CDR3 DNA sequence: TGTGCCAGCAGTTTAGAACAGGGAGGGAGAGAGACCCAGTACTTC.

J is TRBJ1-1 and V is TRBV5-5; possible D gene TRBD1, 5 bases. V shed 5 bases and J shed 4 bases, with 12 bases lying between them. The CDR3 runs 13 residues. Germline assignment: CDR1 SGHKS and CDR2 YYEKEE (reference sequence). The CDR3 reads CASRRRDFTEAFF. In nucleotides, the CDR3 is TGTGCCAGCAGGAGAAGGGACTTCACTGAAGCTTTCTTT.

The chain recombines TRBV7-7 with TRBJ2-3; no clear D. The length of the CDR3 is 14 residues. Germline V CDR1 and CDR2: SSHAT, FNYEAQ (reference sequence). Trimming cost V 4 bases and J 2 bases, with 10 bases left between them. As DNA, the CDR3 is TGTGCCAGCAGCTCTCTATCAAACACAGATACGCAGTATTTT. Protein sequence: CASSSLSNTDTQYF. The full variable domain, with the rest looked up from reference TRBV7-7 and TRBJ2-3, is GAGVSQSPRYKVTKRGQDVTLRCDPISSHATLYWYQQALGQGPEFLTYFNYEAQPDKSGLPSDRFSAERPEGSISTLTIQRTEQRDSAMYRCASSSLSNTDTQYFGPGTRLTVL.

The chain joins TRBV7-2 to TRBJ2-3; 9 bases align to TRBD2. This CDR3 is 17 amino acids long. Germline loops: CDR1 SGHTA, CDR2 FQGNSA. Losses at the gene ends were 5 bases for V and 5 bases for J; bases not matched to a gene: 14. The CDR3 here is CASSGTSARGGGDTQYF. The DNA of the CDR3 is TGTGCCAGCAGCGGCACCTCTGCGCGGGGGGGGGGAGATACGCAGTATTTT. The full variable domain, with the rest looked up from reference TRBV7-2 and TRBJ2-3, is GAGVSQSPSNKVTEKGKDVELRCDPISGHTALYWYRQSLGQGLEFLIYFQGNSAPDKSGLPSDRFSAERTGGSVSTLTIQRTQQEDSAVYLCASSGTSARGGGDTQYFGPGTRLTVL.

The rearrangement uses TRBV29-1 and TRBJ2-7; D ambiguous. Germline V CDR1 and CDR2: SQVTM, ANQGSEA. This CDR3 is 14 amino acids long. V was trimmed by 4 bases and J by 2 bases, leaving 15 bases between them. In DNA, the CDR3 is TGCAGCGTTGTGGACCCTTCTAACCCCTACGAGCAGTACGTC. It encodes CSVVDPSNPYEQYV.

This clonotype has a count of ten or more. The CDR3 reads CASSNRQFTDTQYF. The DNA of the CDR3 is TGTGCCAGCAGCAACCGACAGTTCACAGATACGCAGTATTTT. The chain combines TRBV5-5 with TRBJ2-3; the D gene is possibly TRBD1 (5 bases). Trimming left V 4 bases short and J 2 bases short, with 11 bases between. Germline CDR1 is SGHKS and CDR2 is YYEKEE (reference sequence). The CDR3 has 14 amino acids.

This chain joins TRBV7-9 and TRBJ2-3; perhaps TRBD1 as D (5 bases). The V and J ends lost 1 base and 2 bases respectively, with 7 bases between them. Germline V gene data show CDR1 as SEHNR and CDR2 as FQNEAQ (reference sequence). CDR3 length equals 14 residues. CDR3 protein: CASSLDRLTDTQYF. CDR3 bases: TGTGCCAGCAGCTTAGACAGGCTCACAGATACGCAGTATTTT.

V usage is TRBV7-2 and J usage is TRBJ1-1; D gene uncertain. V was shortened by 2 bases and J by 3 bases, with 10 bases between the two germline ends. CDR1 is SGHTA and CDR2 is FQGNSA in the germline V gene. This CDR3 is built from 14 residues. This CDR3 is CASSLNSRDTEAFF. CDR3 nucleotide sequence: TGTGCCAGCAGCTTAAACAGCCGGGACACTGAAGCTTTCTTT.

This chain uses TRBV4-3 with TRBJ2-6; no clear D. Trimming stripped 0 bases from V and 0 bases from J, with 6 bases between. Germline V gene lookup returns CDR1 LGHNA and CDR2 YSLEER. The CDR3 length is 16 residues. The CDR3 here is CASSQDGSSGANVLTF. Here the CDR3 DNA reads TGCGCCAGCAGCCAAGATGGAAGCTCTGGGGCCAACGTCCTGACTTTC.

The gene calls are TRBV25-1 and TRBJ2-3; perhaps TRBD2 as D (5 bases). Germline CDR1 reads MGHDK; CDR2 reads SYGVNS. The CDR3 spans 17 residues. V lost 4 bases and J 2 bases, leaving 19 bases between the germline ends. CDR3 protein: CASSGRAGLEVTDTQYF. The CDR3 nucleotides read TGTGCCAGCAGTGGAAGGGCCGGGTTGGAGGTCACAGATACGCAGTATTTT.

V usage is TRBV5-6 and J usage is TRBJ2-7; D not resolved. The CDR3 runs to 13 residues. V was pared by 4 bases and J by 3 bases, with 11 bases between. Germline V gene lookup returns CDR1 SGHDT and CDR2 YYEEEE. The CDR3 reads CASSRRRIYEQYV. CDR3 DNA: TGTGCCAGCAGCCGCCGGAGAATCTACGAGCAGTACGTC.

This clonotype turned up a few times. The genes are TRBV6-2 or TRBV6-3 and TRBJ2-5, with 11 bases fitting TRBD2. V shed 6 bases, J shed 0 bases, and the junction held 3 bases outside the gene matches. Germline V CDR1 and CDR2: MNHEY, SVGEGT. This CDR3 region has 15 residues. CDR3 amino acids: CASRWTSGYQETQYF. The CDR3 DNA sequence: TGTGCCAGCAGGTGGACTAGCGGGTACCAAGAGACCCAGTACTTC.

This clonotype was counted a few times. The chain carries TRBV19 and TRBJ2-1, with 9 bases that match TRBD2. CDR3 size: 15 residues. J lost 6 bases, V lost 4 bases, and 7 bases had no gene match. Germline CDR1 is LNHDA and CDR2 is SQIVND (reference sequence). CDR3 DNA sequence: TGTGCCAGTAGTAAATCTAGCGGGGCTTTCAATGAGCAGTTCTTC. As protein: CASSKSSGAFNEQFF. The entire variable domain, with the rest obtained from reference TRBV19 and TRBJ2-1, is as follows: DGGITQSPKYLFRKEGQNVTLSCEQNLNHDAMYWYRQDPGQGLRLIYYSQIVNDFQKGDIAEGYSVSREKKESFPLTVTSAQKNPTAFYLCASSKSSGAFNEQFFGPGTRLTVL.

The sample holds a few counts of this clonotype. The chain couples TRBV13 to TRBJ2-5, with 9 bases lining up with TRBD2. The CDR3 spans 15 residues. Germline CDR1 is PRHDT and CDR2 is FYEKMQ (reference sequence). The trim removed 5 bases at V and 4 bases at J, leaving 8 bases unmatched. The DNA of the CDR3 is TGTGCCAGCAGCCCCATAGCGGGGGCCAGAGAGACCCAGTACTTC. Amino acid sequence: CASSPIAGARETQYF.

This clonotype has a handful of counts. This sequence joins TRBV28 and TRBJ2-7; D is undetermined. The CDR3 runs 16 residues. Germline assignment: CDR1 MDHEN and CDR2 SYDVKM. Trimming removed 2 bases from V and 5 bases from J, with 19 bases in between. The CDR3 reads CASSLGSVLVIDEQYV. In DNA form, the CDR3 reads TGTGCCAGCAGTTTAGGTTCAGTCTTAGTTATAGACGAGCAGTACGTC.

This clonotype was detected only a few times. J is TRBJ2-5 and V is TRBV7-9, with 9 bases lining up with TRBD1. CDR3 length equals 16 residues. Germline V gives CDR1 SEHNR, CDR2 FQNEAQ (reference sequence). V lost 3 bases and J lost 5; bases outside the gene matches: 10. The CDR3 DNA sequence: TGTGCCAGCAGCTTGACCGGGACAGGGTGGCGGGAGACCCAGTACTTC. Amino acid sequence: CASSLTGTGWRETQYF.

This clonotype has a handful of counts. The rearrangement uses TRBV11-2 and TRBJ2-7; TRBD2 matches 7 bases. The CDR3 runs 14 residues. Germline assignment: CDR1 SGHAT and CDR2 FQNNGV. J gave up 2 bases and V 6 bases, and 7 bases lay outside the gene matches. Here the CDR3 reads CASRIAGLTYEQYF. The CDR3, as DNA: TGTGCCAGCAGGATAGCGGGCCTAACCTACGAGCAGTACTTC.

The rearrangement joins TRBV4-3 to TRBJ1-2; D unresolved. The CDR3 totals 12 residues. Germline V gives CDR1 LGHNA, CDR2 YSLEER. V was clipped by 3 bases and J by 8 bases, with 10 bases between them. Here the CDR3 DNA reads TGCGCCAGCAGCCATACCGTCGGCGGCTACACCTTC. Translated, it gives CASSHTVGGYTF.

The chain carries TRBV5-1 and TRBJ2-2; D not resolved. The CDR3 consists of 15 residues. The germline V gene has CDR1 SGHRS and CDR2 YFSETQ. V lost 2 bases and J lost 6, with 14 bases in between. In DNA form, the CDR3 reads TGCGCCAGCAGCTTCCGGCGCCCGGGTCCCGGGGAGCTGTTTTTT. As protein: CASSFRRPGPGELFF.

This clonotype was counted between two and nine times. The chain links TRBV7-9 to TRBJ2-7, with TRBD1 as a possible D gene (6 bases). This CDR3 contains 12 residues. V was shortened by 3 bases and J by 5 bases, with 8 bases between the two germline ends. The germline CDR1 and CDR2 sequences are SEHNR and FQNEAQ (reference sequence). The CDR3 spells CASSFQGNEQYF. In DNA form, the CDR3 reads TGTGCCAGCAGCTTTCAGGGGAACGAGCAGTACTTC.

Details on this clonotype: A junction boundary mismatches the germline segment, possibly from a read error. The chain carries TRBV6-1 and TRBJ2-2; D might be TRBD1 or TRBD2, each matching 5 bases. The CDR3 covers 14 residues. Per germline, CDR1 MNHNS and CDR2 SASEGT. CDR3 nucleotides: TGTGCCAGCAGTCGCCAGGGACCGACCGCGGAGCTGTTTTTT. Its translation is CASSRQGPTAELFF.

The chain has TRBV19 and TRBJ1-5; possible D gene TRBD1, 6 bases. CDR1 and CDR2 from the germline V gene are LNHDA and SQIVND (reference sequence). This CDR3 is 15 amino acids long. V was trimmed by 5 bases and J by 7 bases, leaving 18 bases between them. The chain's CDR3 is CASSALQGLGQPQHF. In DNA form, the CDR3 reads TGTGCCAGTAGTGCATTACAGGGTCTTGGGCAGCCCCAGCATTTT.

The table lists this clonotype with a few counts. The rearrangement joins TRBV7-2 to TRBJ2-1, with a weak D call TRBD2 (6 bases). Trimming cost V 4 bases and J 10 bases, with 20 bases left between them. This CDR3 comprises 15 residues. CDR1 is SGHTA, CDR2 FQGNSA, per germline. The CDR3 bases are TGTGCCAGCAGCTCCCTGGGGACTCCTCTTATGGAGCAGTTCTTC. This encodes CASSSLGTPLMEQFF.

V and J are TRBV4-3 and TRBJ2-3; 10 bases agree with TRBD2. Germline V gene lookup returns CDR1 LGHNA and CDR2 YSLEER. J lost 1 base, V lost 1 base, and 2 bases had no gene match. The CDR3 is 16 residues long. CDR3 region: CASSQVGTSGTDTQYF. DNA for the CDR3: TGCGCCAGCAGCCAAGTGGGGACTAGCGGCACAGATACGCAGTATTTT.